These 30 T cell receptor beta chains share one sample of origin, sequenced in a study of T cell repertoires in cytomegalovirus infection. Using its own MiXCR run on the reads, TCRdb lists one record per CDR3 protein. The sample contains about 130,000 distinct CDR3 sequences, 7% to 10% of which appear only once. The material sequenced was PBMCs. All receptors come from a human donor in good health (CMV status not recorded). Some clones in this sample may be carry-over from other donors' samples.

This clonotype was observed a few times. This rearrangement joins TRBV2 to TRBJ2-5; 10 bases map to TRBD1. Germline CDR1 reads SNHLY; CDR2 reads FYNNEI. The CDR3 loop spans 15 amino acids. With V trimmed by 6 bases and J by 4 bases, 8 bases remained unmatched. CDR3 residues: CASRRDRGERETQYF. CDR3 bases: TGTGCCAGCAGGAGGGACAGGGGAGAGAGAGAGACCCAGTACTTC.

The table lists this clonotype with many counts. This chain joins TRBV28 and TRBJ2-3, with 9 bases aligning to TRBD1. Germline V gene sequence: CDR1 MDHEN, CDR2 SYDVKM. The CDR3 is 15 amino acids. V lost 6 bases to trimming and J lost 0 bases; unmatched junction nucleotides: 4. The CDR3 region has the DNA TGTGCCAGCAGGGGACAGGGAGAGAGCACAGATACGCAGTATTTT. Its translation is CASRGQGESTDTQYF.

This clonotype occurred many times. The chain links TRBV28 to TRBJ1-5; D gene unclear. The CDR3 consists of 13 residues. The V gene lost 3 bases and the J gene lost 5 bases, with 8 bases spanning the gap. CDR1 is MDHEN and CDR2 is SYDVKM in the germline V gene. CDR3 DNA: TGTGCCAGCAGTTTCCAGGACCATCAGCCCCAGCATTTT. Translation: CASSFQDHQPQHF.

This clonotype occurred many times. The chain uses TRBV7-2 and TRBJ2-4, with D uncertain. From germline, CDR1 is SGHTA and CDR2 FQGNSA. Trimming left V 3 bases short and J 6 bases short, with 6 bases between. CDR3 size: 12 residues. This CDR3 reads CASSFRVNIQYF. For the CDR3, the DNA is TGTGCCAGCAGCTTCAGAGTAAACATTCAGTACTTC.

This clonotype occurred many times. The chain is built from TRBV20-1 and TRBJ2-7; 9 nucleotides match TRBD2. Unmatched junction bases numbered 7, after V lost 4 bases and J lost 3 bases. The CDR3 runs to 14 residues. Germline V gene lookup returns CDR1 DFQATT and CDR2 SNEGSKA (reference sequence). The CDR3 reads CSAISSGGFYEQYF. The CDR3 nucleotides read TGCAGTGCTATTTCCAGCGGGGGGTTCTACGAGCAGTACTTC.

This clonotype was picked up many times. The chain uses TRBV5-4 and TRBJ2-3, with a weak D call TRBD2 (7 bases). Germline-derived CDR1 and CDR2 are SGHNT and YYREEE (reference sequence). Between the trimmed V and J ends, which lost 3 bases and 5 bases, there was a span of 19 bases. This CDR3 region has 16 residues. Here the CDR3 DNA reads TGTGCCAGCAGCTGGCGACCAGGCGGGGGCGGAGATACGCAGTATTTT. This gives the protein CASSWRPGGGGDTQYF.

This clonotype was observed at least ten times. The V and J genes are TRBV5-4 and TRBJ1-2, with 7 bases fitting TRBD1. With 5 bases clipped from V and 3 bases from J, the junction kept 10 bases outside the gene matches. This CDR3 is 15 amino acids long. Per germline, CDR1 SGHNT and CDR2 YYREEE (reference sequence). The CDR3 loop is CASSFPDREDYGYTF. The DNA for the CDR3 is TGTGCCAGCAGTTTTCCAGACAGGGAGGACTATGGCTACACCTTC.

Of note for this clonotype: The junction and the germline gene differ at one end; a read error may be behind it. This chain uses TRBV5-6 with TRBJ1-5; 8 positions agree with TRBD1. This CDR3 is built from 14 residues. CDR1 and CDR2 (germline): SGHDT, YYEEEE. The CDR3 DNA reads as TGTGCCAGCAGTTACGGACAGGGCAAGCAGCCCCAGCATTTT. Its protein is CASSYGQGKQPQHF.

This chain links TRBV7-9 with TRBJ2-3; the D gene could be TRBD1 or TRBD2 (5 bases each). Trimming cost V 4 bases and J 5 bases, with 16 bases left between them. CDR1 SEHNR and CDR2 FQNEAQ come from the germline V gene (reference sequence). The CDR3 is 15 amino acids. DNA for the CDR3: TGTGCCAGCAGCTCGACCGGGGCCGGTGAAGATACGCAGTATTTT. It codes for CASSSTGAGEDTQYF.

The chain links TRBV19 to TRBJ1-2; possible D gene TRBD1, 6 bases. Trimming removed 3 bases at V and 2 bases at J, with 22 bases between. The length of the CDR3 is 18 residues. The germline V gene encodes CDR1 LNHDA and CDR2 SQIVND (reference sequence). The CDR3 region is CASSIRPGTSGANYGYTF. The CDR3, as DNA: TGTGCCAGTAGTATCCGTCCCGGGACATCCGGGGCCAACTATGGCTACACCTTC.

This clonotype was recorded a few times. The gene calls are TRBV5-6 and TRBJ1-2, with 9 nucleotides matching TRBD1. Germline V CDR1 and CDR2: SGHDT, YYEEEE. The CDR3 is 14 amino acids. V was pared by 4 bases and J by 4 bases, with 5 bases of the junction left unmatched. This CDR3 is CASSRGQGIYGYTF. CDR3 DNA: TGTGCCAGCAGCAGGGGACAGGGAATCTATGGCTACACCTTC.

This clonotype was found many times. The rearrangement links TRBV19 to TRBJ1-5; D is unresolved. The CDR3 sequence is 15 residues long. Looked up from germline, CDR1 is LNHDA and CDR2 is SQIVND (reference sequence). Between the trimmed V and J ends, which lost 5 bases and 0 bases, there was a span of 11 bases. CDR3 nucleotide sequence: TGTGCCAGTAGTGATAGAGGGAGTAGCAATCAGCCCCAGCATTTT. It is translated as CASSDRGSSNQPQHF.

In this sample, this clonotype turned up many times. The chain uses TRBV4-2 and TRBJ2-3; maybe TRBD1 (5 bases). Germline V gene lookup returns CDR1 LGHNA and CDR2 YNFKEQ. V lost 1 base and J 0 bases, leaving 8 bases between the germline ends. The CDR3 has 15 residues. The CDR3 reads CASSQVGQSTDTQYF. DNA of the CDR3: TGTGCCAGCAGCCAAGTTGGACAAAGCACAGATACGCAGTATTTT.

Many counts were recorded for this clonotype. V usage is TRBV28 and J usage is TRBJ2-1; the match to TRBD2 covers 8 bases. The junction had 5 bases not matched to a gene; V was cut back by 6 bases and J by 7 bases. The germline V gene has CDR1 MDHEN and CDR2 SYDVKM. This CDR3 is built from 13 residues. CDR3 sequence: CASRRGAENEQFF. The CDR3 DNA follows: TGTGCCAGCAGGCGGGGGGCTGAGAATGAGCAGTTCTTC.

V gene TRBV29-1 combines with J gene TRBJ2-7, with D unresolved. Germline loops: CDR1 SQVTM, CDR2 ANQGSEA. Trimming left V 7 bases short and J 0 bases short, with 7 bases between. The CDR3 covers 11 residues. Here the CDR3 DNA reads TGCAGCGCTGGGATCTCCTACGAGCAGTACTTC. Amino acid sequence: CSAGISYEQYF.

This clonotype has ten or more counts. The chain recombines TRBV7-2 with TRBJ2-3; no clear D. Germline assignment: CDR1 SGHTA and CDR2 FQGNSA. This CDR3 comprises 13 residues. Trimming took off 3 bases at V and 4 bases at J, with 8 bases between the two ends. The DNA of the CDR3 is TGTGCCAGCAGCTTTACGCCCGCAGATACGCAGTATTTT. Protein: CASSFTPADTQYF.

This clonotype was seen ten or more times. CDR3 nucleotide sequence: TGTGCCATCGGACAGGGGCTAGAGACCCAGTACTTC. As protein: CAIGQGLETQYF. J is TRBJ2-5 and V is TRBV2; 9 bases align to TRBD1. The length of the CDR3 is 12 residues. The V gene end was trimmed by 10 bases and the J gene end by 4 bases; junction bases not matched to a gene: 4. In germline, CDR1 is SNHLY, CDR2 FYNNEI.

The chain carries TRBV18 and TRBJ2-5; D gene unclear. The length of the CDR3 is 13 residues. Trimming removed 0 bases from V and 2 bases from J, with 4 bases in between. Germline CDR1 KGHSH, CDR2 LQKENI. As DNA, the CDR3 is TGTGCCAGCTCACCACCGGAGCAAGAGACCCAGTACTTC. This codes for CASSPPEQETQYF. Drawing the rest from reference TRBV18 and TRBJ2-5, the complete variable domain is NAGVMQNPRHLVRRRGQEARLRCSPMKGHSHVYWYRQLPEEGLKFMVYLQKENIIDESGMPKERFSAEFPKEGPSILRIQQVVRGDSAAYFCASSPPEQETQYFGPGTRLLVL.

Ten or more counts support this clonotype. The DNA of the CDR3 is TGCGCCACCACATCATGGGAACGGAACACTGAAGCTTTCTTT. Protein: CATTSWERNTEAFF. J is TRBJ1-1 and V is TRBV4-1; no clear D. Germline CDR1 and CDR2: MGHRA and YSYEKL. Between the trimmed V and J ends, which lost 10 bases and 1 base, there was a span of 16 bases. The CDR3 is 14 amino acids.

In this sample, this clonotype turned up a few times. The chain uses TRBV20-1 and TRBJ1-1; D possibly corresponds to TRBD1 (6 bases). The germline V and J ends were trimmed by 2 bases and 1 base, with 11 bases remaining between them. This CDR3 comprises 14 residues. Germline-derived CDR1 and CDR2 are DFQATT and SNEGSKA (reference sequence). The CDR3 region is CSARSRTENTEAFF. The CDR3 region has the DNA TGCAGTGCTAGATCCAGGACAGAGAACACTGAAGCTTTCTTT.

This clonotype showed up just a few times. The V and J genes are TRBV10-3 and TRBJ2-3; D is possibly TRBD2 (5 bases). In germline, CDR1 is ENHRY, CDR2 SYGVKD. The ends were cut back, 6 bases at V and 1 base at J, with 14 bases in the middle. This CDR3 region has 15 residues. The CDR3: CAIREIALRTDTQYF. CDR3 sequence (DNA): TGTGCCATCAGAGAGATAGCGCTGCGCACAGATACGCAGTATTTT.

The chain employs TRBV12-3 or TRBV12-4 and TRBJ1-1; a possible D gene is TRBD1 (5 bases). The CDR3 runs 13 residues. The V end lost 6 bases, the J end lost 5 bases, and 13 bases lay between the germline ends. The CDR3 region has the DNA TGTGCCAGCAGCCCCGACAGAGGGACTGAAGCTTTCTTT. Translating gives CASSPDRGTEAFF.

Many counts were recorded for this clonotype. V gene TRBV10-3 combines with J gene TRBJ2-2; TRBD2 matches 13 bases. V gave up 0 bases and J gave up 2 bases; unmatched junction bases: 6. Germline V gene sequence: CDR1 ENHRY, CDR2 SYGVKD. The length of the CDR3 is 19 residues. The CDR3 bases are TGTGCCATCAGTGAGTCCCGGACTAGCGGGGGCTTCAACACCGGGGAGCTGTTTTTT. It translates to CAISESRTSGGFNTGELFF.

This clonotype was counted ten times or more. The CDR3 nucleotides are TGTGCCAGCAGCTTGGAGGACTGGAGCTCCTACAATGAGCAGTTCTTC. Translated: CASSLEDWSSYNEQFF. V gene TRBV5-5 combines with J gene TRBJ2-1, with a possible D match to TRBD2 (5 bases). The CDR3 runs to 16 residues. Germline values: CDR1 SGHKS, CDR2 YYEKEE (reference sequence). V was trimmed by 0 bases and J by 0 bases, leaving 10 bases between them.

The table lists this clonotype with a few counts. The chain employs TRBV20-1 and TRBJ1-1; 8 bases agree with TRBD1. CDR3 size: 14 residues. In germline, CDR1 is DFQATT, CDR2 SNEGSKA (reference sequence). V dropped 0 bases and J dropped 1; count of bases not matched to a gene: 1. The DNA of the CDR3 is TGCAGTGCTAGAGATGGGACAGGGAACACTGAAGCTTTCTTT. It specifies CSARDGTGNTEAFF.

This clonotype was found a few times. This chain uses TRBV3-1 with TRBJ2-7; D perhaps matches TRBD2 (5 bases). Trimming took 1 base from V and 6 from J, leaving 7 bases between them. CDR1 and CDR2 from the germline V gene are LGHDT and YNNKEL (reference sequence). The length of the CDR3 is 12 residues. The chain's CDR3 is CASSQVGSEQYF. The CDR3, as DNA: TGTGCCAGCAGCCAAGTTGGGAGCGAGCAGTACTTC.

This clonotype has ten or more counts. The chain links TRBV7-9 to TRBJ1-4, with D maybe TRBD1 (6 bases). This CDR3 contains 15 residues. V lost 6 bases to trimming and J lost 4 bases, with 15 bases between them. Germline V lookup: CDR1 SEHNR, CDR2 FQNEAQ (reference sequence). The CDR3, as DNA: TGTGCCAGCAGACCCACAGGGAAGAATAATGAAAAACTGTTTTTT. It translates to CASRPTGKNNEKLFF.

This clonotype came up many times. The chain uses TRBV19 and TRBJ2-3; 9 bases are a match to TRBD2. V gave up 6 bases and J gave up 0 bases; unmatched junction bases: 4. In germline, CDR1 is LNHDA, CDR2 SQIVND (reference sequence). The CDR3 covers 15 residues. This CDR3 is CASRKAGGSTDTQYF. CDR3 in DNA: TGTGCCAGTAGAAAAGCGGGGGGAAGCACAGATACGCAGTATTTT.

The V gene is TRBV13, the J gene TRBJ1-1, with 7 bases fitting TRBD1. CDR3 length: 16 amino acids. V shed 6 bases, J shed 3 bases, and the junction held 13 bases outside the gene matches. CDR1 is PRHDT, CDR2 FYEKMQ, per germline (reference sequence). CDR3 amino acids: CASSSLIQGVYTEAFF. In nucleotides, the CDR3 is TGTGCCAGCAGTTCACTAATTCAGGGGGTGTACACTGAAGCTTTCTTT.

With respect to this clonotype: This may be a read error: a much more frequent sequence differs by one nucleotide. The J gene is TRBJ1-1, the V gene TRBV25-1; D is unclear. This CDR3 has 15 residues. CDR1 is MGHDK and CDR2 is SYGVNS in the germline V gene. The DNA for the CDR3 is TGTGGCAGCAGTGAATCGCGGGGTCAAGGGACTGAAGCTTTCTTT. Protein product: CGSSESRGQGTEAFF.